This T cell receptor (beta chain) appears in the sequencing data of a study of beta chain features in type 1 diabetes (dated by TCRdb to 2016 to 2019). Concerning the study at large: Patients and healthy donors did not differ in mean age, gender distribution, total cell number or subset yield. A total of roughly 98,000,000 sorted cells were examined across all samples, and a strong correlation was observed between cell number per subset and RNA yield. The study compared TCRB repertoires of sorted circulating CD4+ T cell subsets between recently diagnosed type 1 diabetes patients and matched healthy donors. Regulatory and stem cell-like memory subsets were obtained from only 8 patients and about eight healthy donors, while naive and central memory subsets were obtained from all 30 or so donors. Points the paper makes about the study in general: Shorter templates might have been favored by PCR, but patient and control samples were amplified and corrected together, so both groups would have been affected equally by any skew. At VDJ recombination sites, patients with type 1 diabetes made fewer insertions and deleted more nucleotides, a pattern implying thymic rearrangement abnormalities. The naive, central memory and regulatory TCRB repertoires appeared to resemble one another more closely among patients than among healthy donors. Because cDNA rather than genomic DNA was sequenced, highly expressing activated cells could have been over-represented, although no difference in activation and CD3 levels was found between groups. HLA sub-analyses involved small numbers of individuals, so any influence of HLA type on TCRB rearrangement remained unresolved. A moderate but significant shortening of TCRB CDR3 length was observed in type 1 diabetes patients in all four CD4+ subsets.

A single peripheral blood draw of around 100 mL on average was collected from each donor into heparinised tubes. Using a panel that included CD45RO, CCR7, CD25, CD127, CD95 and CD27, naive, central memory, regulatory and stem cell-like memory CD4+ T cells were sorted on a BD FACSAria II. All sorted populations exceeded 95% purity. PBMCs were separated immediately by Lymphoprep density gradient centrifugation and were stained directly, without being cultured. To minimize batch effects, samples were stained and sorted in pairs, one healthy donor with one patient per experiment. The entire amount of isolated RNA was reverse transcribed using the High Capacity cDNA Reverse Transcription Kit, so the sequenced TCRB transcripts were expressed ones. Deep immunoSEQ sequencing was applied to naive, central memory and regulatory T cell samples, giving an average of about 3.8 million total reads per sample. Sorted cells were lysed in RLT buffer and RNA was extracted with DNase-treated RNeasy Micro or Mini kits, depending on cell number. Each cell subset was processed separately to prevent cross-contamination, with patient and healthy donor samples processed together. TCRB sequences were amplified from cDNA with the immunoSEQ multiplex PCR, producing 87-bp fragments spanning the CDR3 region. The amplicons were sequenced using the Illumina HiSeq platform. The authors' pipeline ran thus. PCR bias was corrected computationally using synthetic template baselines, and reads within Hamming distance 2 were collapsed, with unmergeable singletons discarded. Reads were aligned against IMGT so that V, D and J genes, CDR3 length and insertions or deletions at six rearrangement sites could be assigned. Within each subset, clonotype counts were normalized to sorted cell number, and only after that were true diversity and Gini coefficients computed with the tcR R package. Repertoire sharing was quantified using the overlap coefficient calculated on TCRB nucleotide sequences. Out-of-frame TCRB sequences from naive cells were analyzed as a proxy for the pre-selection repertoire. In its TCRdb copy, this immuneACCESS table keeps in-frame sequences only and misses some clones. Where compared with another copy, unresolved V genes explain less than half of these, and the others have no known cause. V and J calls and clone size are as listed in that table; D and trimming were resolved from the DNA. The sample table lists fewer than 500,000 clones, 11% to 15% of them with a count of one. Less than 0.04% of the sample lies in the top ten.

Only a few counts were recorded for this clone. The antigen it recognizes is unknown. The record has no base qualities; no much larger clone is one base away. V is reduced by 4 bases and J by 3 bases, leaving a spacing of 12 bases between them. The CDR3 runs 14 residues from the cysteine to the phenylalanine. Only the CDR3 DNA is retained, 42 bases long and in frame from the first base. From the germline V gene, CDR1 is SGHDN and CDR2 is FVKESK. Sequencing was performed on naive CD4+ T cells from blood. The intended sense of this specimen's cell subset or site label: true naive CD4+ T cells. This receptor chain uses TRBV14 and TRBJ1-1, with no reliable assignment of the D segment. The TCR sequence derives from a man aged 30 to 39 in good health. DNA sequence: TGTGCCAGCAGCCTCAGTTTGGCGGACACTGAAGCTTTCTTT. The encoded protein is CASSLSLADTEAFF.